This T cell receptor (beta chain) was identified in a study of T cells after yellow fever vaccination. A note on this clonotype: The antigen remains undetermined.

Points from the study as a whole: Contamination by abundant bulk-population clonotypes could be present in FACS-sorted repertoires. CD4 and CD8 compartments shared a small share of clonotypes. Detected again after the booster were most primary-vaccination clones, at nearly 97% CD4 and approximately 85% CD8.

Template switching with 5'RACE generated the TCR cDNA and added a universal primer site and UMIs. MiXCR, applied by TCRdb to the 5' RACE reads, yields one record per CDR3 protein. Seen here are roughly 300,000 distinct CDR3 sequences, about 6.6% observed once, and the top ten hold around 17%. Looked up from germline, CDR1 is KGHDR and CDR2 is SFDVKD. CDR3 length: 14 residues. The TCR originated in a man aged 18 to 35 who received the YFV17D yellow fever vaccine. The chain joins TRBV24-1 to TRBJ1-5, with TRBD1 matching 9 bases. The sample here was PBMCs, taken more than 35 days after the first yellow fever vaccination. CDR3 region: CVPNWYRGPQPQHF. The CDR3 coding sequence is TGTGTCCCCAATTGGTACAGGGGGCCTCAGCCCCAGCATTTT.